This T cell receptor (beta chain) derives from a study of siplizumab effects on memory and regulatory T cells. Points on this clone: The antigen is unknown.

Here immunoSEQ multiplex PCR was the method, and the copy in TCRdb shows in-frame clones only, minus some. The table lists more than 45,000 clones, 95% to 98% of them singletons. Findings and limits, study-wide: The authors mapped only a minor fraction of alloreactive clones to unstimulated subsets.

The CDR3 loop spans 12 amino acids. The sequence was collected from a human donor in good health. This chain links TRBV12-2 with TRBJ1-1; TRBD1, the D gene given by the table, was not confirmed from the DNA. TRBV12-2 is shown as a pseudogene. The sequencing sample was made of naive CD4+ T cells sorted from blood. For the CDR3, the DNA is TGTGCAAGTCGCCCCCCAACAGGTGAAGCTTTCTTT. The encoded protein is CASRPPTGEAFF.